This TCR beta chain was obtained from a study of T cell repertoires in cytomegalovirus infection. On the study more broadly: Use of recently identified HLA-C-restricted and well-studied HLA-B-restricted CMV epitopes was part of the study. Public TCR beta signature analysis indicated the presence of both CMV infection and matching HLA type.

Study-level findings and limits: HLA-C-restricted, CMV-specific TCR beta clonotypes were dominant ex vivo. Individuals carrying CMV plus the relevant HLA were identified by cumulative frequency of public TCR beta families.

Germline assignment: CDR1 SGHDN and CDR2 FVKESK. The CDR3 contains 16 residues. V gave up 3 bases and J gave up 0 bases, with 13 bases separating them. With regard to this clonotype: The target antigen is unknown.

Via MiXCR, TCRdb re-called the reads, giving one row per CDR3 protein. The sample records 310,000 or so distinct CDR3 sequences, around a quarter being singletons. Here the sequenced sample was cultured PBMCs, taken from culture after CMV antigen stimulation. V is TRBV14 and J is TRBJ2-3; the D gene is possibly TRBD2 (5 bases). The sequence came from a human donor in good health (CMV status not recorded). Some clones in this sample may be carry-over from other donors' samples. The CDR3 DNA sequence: TGTGCCAGCAGCCAGGGCAGCGGAAGTAGCACAGATACGCAGTATTTT. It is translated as CASSQGSGSSTDTQYF.